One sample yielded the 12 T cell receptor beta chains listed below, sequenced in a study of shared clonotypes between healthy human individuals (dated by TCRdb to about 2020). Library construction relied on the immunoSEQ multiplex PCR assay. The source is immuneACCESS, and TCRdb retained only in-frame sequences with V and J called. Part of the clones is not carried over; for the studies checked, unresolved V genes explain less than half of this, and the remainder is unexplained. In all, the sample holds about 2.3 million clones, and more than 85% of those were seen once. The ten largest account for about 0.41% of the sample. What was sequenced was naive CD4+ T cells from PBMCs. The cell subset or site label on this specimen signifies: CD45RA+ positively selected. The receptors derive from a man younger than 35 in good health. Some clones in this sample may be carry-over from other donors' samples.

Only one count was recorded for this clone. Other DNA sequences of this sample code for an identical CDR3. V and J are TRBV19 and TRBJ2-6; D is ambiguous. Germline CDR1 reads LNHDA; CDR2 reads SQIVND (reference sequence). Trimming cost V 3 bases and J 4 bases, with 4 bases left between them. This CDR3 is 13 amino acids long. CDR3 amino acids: CASSITGANVLTF. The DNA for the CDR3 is TGTGCCAGTAGTATTACCGGGGCCAACGTCCTGACTTTC.

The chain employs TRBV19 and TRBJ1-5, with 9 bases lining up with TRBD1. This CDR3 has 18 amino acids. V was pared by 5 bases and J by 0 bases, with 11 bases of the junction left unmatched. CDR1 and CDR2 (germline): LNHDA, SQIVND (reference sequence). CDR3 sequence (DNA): TGTGCCAGTAGTGCCTTACCGGGACAGGGTTATAGCAATCAGCCCCAGCATTTT. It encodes CASSALPGQGYSNQPQHF.

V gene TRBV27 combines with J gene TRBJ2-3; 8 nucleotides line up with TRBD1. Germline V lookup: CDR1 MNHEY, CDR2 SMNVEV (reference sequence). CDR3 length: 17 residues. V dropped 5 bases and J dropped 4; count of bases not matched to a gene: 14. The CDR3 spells CASSIRDRNSVADTQYF. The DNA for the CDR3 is TGTGCCAGCAGTATCCGGGACAGGAATTCTGTCGCAGATACGCAGTATTTT.

In DNA, the CDR3 is TGCGCCAGCAGCTTAGACAGTGCCGGATCGGGAGAGCAGTACTTC. It translates to CASSLDSAGSGEQYF. This chain joins TRBV5-1 and TRBJ2-7; possibly TRBD1 or TRBD2 for D (5 bases each). The CDR3 length is 15 residues. V gave up 2 bases and J gave up 7 bases, with 19 bases separating them. The germline V gene encodes CDR1 SGHRS and CDR2 YFSETQ.

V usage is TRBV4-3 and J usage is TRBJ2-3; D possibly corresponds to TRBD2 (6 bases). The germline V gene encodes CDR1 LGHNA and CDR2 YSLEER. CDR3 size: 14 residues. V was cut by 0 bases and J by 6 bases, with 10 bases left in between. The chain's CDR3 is CASSQDPGADTQYF. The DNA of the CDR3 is TGCGCCAGCAGCCAAGATCCGGGAGCGGATACGCAGTATTTT.

The CDR3 region has the DNA TGCGCCAGCAGCCAATCCTTGACAGGGGGGTACGAGCAGTACTTC. Its translation: CASSQSLTGGYEQYF. The chain has TRBV4-1 and TRBJ2-7; 9 bases agree with TRBD1. Germline V gives CDR1 MGHRA, CDR2 YSYEKL. J gave up 4 bases and V 2 bases, and 6 bases lay outside the gene matches. The CDR3 has 15 amino acids.

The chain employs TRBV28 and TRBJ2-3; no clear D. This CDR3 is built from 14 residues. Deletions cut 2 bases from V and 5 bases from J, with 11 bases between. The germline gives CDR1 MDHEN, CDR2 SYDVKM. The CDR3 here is CASSLGQTIDTQYF. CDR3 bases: TGTGCCAGCAGTTTAGGGCAGACCATAGATACGCAGTATTTT.

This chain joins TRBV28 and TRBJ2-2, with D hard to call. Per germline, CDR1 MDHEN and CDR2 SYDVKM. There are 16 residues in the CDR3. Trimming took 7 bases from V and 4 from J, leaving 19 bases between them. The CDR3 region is CASTNYHHGGTGELFF. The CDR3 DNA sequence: TGTGCCAGCACCAATTACCACCACGGCGGCACCGGGGAGCTGTTTTTT.

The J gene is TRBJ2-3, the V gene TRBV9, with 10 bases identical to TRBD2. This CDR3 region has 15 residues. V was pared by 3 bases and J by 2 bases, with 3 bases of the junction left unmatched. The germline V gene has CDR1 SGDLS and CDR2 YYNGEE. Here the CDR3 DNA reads TGTGCCAGCAGCGAGACTAGCGGGTACACAGATACGCAGTATTTT. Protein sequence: CASSETSGYTDTQYF.

CDR3 protein: CAWSVGTANQPQHF. The DNA of the CDR3 is TGTGCCTGGAGTGTAGGGACAGCTAATCAGCCCCAGCATTTT. The gene calls are TRBV30 and TRBJ1-5; TRBD1 matches 7 bases. V lost 0 bases, J lost 4 bases, and 3 bases stayed unmatched. Germline-derived CDR1 and CDR2 are GTSNPN and SVGIG (reference sequence). The CDR3 is 14 amino acids.

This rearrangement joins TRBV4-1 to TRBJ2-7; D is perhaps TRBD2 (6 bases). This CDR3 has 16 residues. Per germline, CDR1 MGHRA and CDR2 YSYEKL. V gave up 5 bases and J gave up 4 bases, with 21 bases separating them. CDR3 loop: CASSLQRVRDSYEQYF. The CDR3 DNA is TGCGCCAGCAGCTTACAGCGGGTGCGAGATTCGTACGAGCAGTACTTC.

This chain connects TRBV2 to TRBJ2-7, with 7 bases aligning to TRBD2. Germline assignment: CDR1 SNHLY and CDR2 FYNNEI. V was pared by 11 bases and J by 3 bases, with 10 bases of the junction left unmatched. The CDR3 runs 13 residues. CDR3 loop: CAQQGGRGYEQYF. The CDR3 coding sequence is TGTGCCCAGCAGGGAGGGAGGGGCTACGAGCAGTACTTC.